Presented here are 11 T cell receptor beta chains from one specimen sequenced in a study of shared clonotypes between healthy human individuals. Sequenced by immunoSEQ multiplex PCR; TCRdb stores in-frame clones only, minus some. This table has 650,000 to 800,000 clones, around 92% appearing once. Naive CD8 cells comprised CD45RO-negative, CCR7-positively selected cells, excluding terminally differentiated effector memory CD45RA+ cells. Sequenced: naive CD8+ T cells sorted from blood. Source of these receptors: a man aged 30-40 years in good health.

This clone was recorded only once. This chain joins TRBV19 and TRBJ2-4; 7 bases line up with TRBD2. V dropped 3 bases and J dropped 5; count of bases not matched to a gene: 7. From germline, CDR1 is LNHDA and CDR2 SQIVND (reference sequence). CDR3 length equals 15 residues. CDR3 sequence (DNA): TGTGCCAGTAGTATGGGGAGGGACCTTCAAAACATTCAGTACTTC. Translated, it gives CASSMGRDLQNIQYF.

The chain is built from TRBV10-3 and TRBJ2-7, with D tentatively TRBD1 (6 bases). This CDR3 spans 13 amino acids. V was clipped by 2 bases and J by 5 bases, with 10 bases between them. Germline V gives CDR1 ENHRY, CDR2 SYGVKD. The chain's CDR3 is CAISETGLNEQYF. CDR3 bases: TGTGCCATCAGTGAGACAGGGTTAAACGAGCAGTACTTC.

The genes are TRBV5-5 and TRBJ2-5; 7 bases are shared with TRBD1. Germline V gene sequence: CDR1 SGHKS, CDR2 YYEKEE (reference sequence). Trimming removed 8 bases from V and 5 bases from J; junction bases left unmatched: 15. The CDR3 is made up of 15 amino acids. CDR3 bases: TGTGCCAGTAGAATCACGACAGGGAAGAATGAGACCCAGTACTTC. Translation gives CASRITTGKNETQYF.

About this clone itself: At one of its ends the junction is not consistent with the germline gene, which may arise from a read error. This chain connects TRBV7-9 to TRBJ2-2; D might be TRBD2 (5 bases). CDR1 and CDR2 (germline): SEHNR, FQNEAQ (reference sequence). The CDR3 sequence is 16 residues long. CDR3 sequence: CASSLGPNPTHRGAVF. DNA of the CDR3: TGTGCCAGCAGCCTCGGACCCAATCCGACACACCGGGGAGCTGTTTTT.

Written as DNA, the CDR3 is TGTGCCAGCAGCCAACAGGTCTATGGCTACACCTTC. Encoded protein: CASSQQVYGYTF. The V and J genes are TRBV7-2 and TRBJ1-2; D may be TRBD1 (5 bases). Germline V gene lookup returns CDR1 SGHTA and CDR2 FQGNSA. The CDR3 has 12 residues. V was pared by 5 bases and J by 4 bases, with 8 bases between.

The V gene is TRBV29-1, the J gene TRBJ2-3; TRBD2 matches 12 bases. V was pared by 4 bases and J by 2 bases, with 4 bases of the junction left unmatched. Germline CDR1 and CDR2: SQVTM and ANQGSEA. The CDR3 is 15 amino acids. The CDR3 coding sequence is TGCAGCGTTGGGCTAGCGGGAGGGTACACAGATACGCAGTATTTT. It yields the protein CSVGLAGGYTDTQYF.

This chain joins TRBV7-8 and TRBJ2-1; the match to TRBD1 covers 8 bases. V shed 1 base and J 10 bases; nucleotides not matched to a gene: 0. This CDR3 has 12 residues. Germline lookup yields CDR1 SGHVS and CDR2 FQNEAQ. Written as DNA, the CDR3 is TGTGCCAGCAGCTTAGGGACAGGGGAGCAGTTCTTC. Its protein product is CASSLGTGEQFF. Using reference TRBV7-8 and TRBJ2-1 for the parts outside the CDR3, the full variable domain is GAGVSQSPRYKVAKRGQDVALRCDPISGHVSLFWYQQALGQGPEFLTYFQNEAQLDKSGLPSDRFFAERPEGSVSTLKIQRTQQEDSAVYLCASSLGTGEQFFGPGTRLTVL.

The chain links TRBV5-8 to TRBJ2-1; tentative D call: TRBD2 (7 bases). The V end was cut by 4 bases, the J end by 7 bases, with 12 bases between. Looked up from germline, CDR1 is SGHTS and CDR2 is YDEGEE. The CDR3 extends over 13 amino acids. As DNA, the CDR3 is TGTGCCAGCAGCCCCAGGGGAGGGAATGAGCAGTTCTTC. It specifies CASSPRGGNEQFF.

This clone was counted a single time. The chain has TRBV4-1 and TRBJ2-6, with 10 bases that match TRBD1. V was pared by 1 base and J by 2 bases, with 11 bases of the junction left unmatched. Germline-derived CDR1 and CDR2 are MGHRA and YSYEKL. The CDR3 is 20 amino acids. CDR3 bases: TGCGCCAGCAGCCAAGCGGAGACAGGGGGCAAGGGCGCTGGGGCCAACGTCCTGACTTTC. Translating it yields CASSQAETGGKGAGANVLTF.

The chain joins TRBV7-6 to TRBJ2-1; the D gene is possibly TRBD2 (5 bases). Germline assignment: CDR1 SGHVS and CDR2 FNYEAQ. This CDR3 is built from 18 residues. The V end lost 5 bases, the J end lost 5 bases, and 25 bases lay between the germline ends. DNA of the CDR3: TGTGCCAGCAGCCCTGGACTGGCACACCTAGAAAGGGACAATGAGCAGTTCTTC. Residues: CASSPGLAHLERDNEQFF.

V gene TRBV4-1 combines with J gene TRBJ1-4, with TRBD1 identical over 9 bases. V was clipped by 0 bases and J by 7 bases; unmatched bases: 3. Germline V gives CDR1 MGHRA, CDR2 YSYEKL. The CDR3 sequence is 15 residues long. The CDR3 DNA reads as TGCGCCAGCAGCCAAGAAGGGACAGGGTCTGAAAAACTGTTTTTT. Amino acid sequence: CASSQEGTGSEKLFF.